These T cell receptor beta chains were read from a single sample in a study of T cell repertoires in cytomegalovirus infection. TCRdb passed the reads through MiXCR, listing each CDR3 protein once. The repertoire has about 220,000 distinct CDR3 sequences, around 35% of them found once; the top ten carry around 64%. These receptors' antigens are unknown. The sequenced sample was CD8+ T cells from cultured PBMCs, obtained from culture after CMV antigen stimulation. These receptors all come from a human donor in good health (CMV status not recorded). Some clones in this sample may be carry-over from other donors' samples. CDR3s include the opening cysteine and the closing phenylalanine or tryptophan. D genes are given only for firm matches. Clone size, where shown, is once, few, many, or a class for clones that have expanded.

>NA|TRBJ1-1|TRBV9|NA
TGTGCCAGCAGTGTTGAGGGCACTGAAGCTTTCTTT
CASSVEGTEAFF
>once|TRBJ1-1|TRBV20-1|TRBD1
TGCAGTGGGGTGAGGACAGGGGGCTTGAAAAACACTGAAGCTTTCTTT
CSGVRTGGLKNTEAFF
>few|TRBJ2-6|TRBV7-6|NA
TGTGCCAGCAGCTTCCAAGAGGGGCAGAGCTCTGGGGCCAACGTCCTGACTTTC
CASSFQEGQSSGANVLTF
>many|TRBJ2-5|TRBV7-2|NA
TGTGCCAGCAGCTCCCGGACACGTCAAGAGACCCAGTACTTC
CASSSRTRQETQYF
>NA|TRBJ1-2|TRBV7-6|NA
TGTGCCAGCAGCTTAGAGGAAGGGAGGCATGGCTACACCTTC
CASSLEEGRHGYTF
>NA|TRBJ2-7|TRBV7-9|TRBD2
TGTGCCAGCAGCTCCCAATCCGGGACTAGCGTGGGCGAGCAGTACTTC
CASSSQSGTSVGEQYF
>NA|TRBJ2-5|TRBV7-9|NA
TGTGCCAGCAGCCAGCCATGGTCAGCGGAGGGTGAGACCCAGTACTTC
CASSQPWSAEGETQYF
>few|TRBJ1-2|TRBV2|NA
TGTGCCAGCAGTGAAAACTATGGCTACACCTTC
CASSENYGYTF
>NA|TRBJ2-1|TRBV28|NA
TGTGCCAGCAGTTTGGTCGATGGGACCTACAATGAGCAGTTCTTC
CASSLVDGTYNEQFF
>NA|TRBJ2-3|TRBV7-9|NA
TGTGCCAGCAGTCCCAAGACAGCCATTCCCGCAGATACGCAGTATTTT
CASSPKTAIPADTQYF
>NA|TRBJ2-7|TRBV7-6|NA
TGTGCCAGCAGCCCTAGGGGAGGCCTCTCCTACGAGCAGTACTTC
CASSPRGGLSYEQYF
>NA|TRBJ2-3|TRBV7-6|NA
TGTGCCAGCAACCTTGCGGGGGCCACAGATACGCAGTATTTT
CASNLAGATDTQYF
>NA|TRBJ2-2|TRBV27|NA
TGTGCCAGCAGTTTATCGGGGAGCAGCGGGGAGCTGTTTTTT
CASSLSGSSGELFF
>NA|TRBJ2-3|TRBV7-6|NA
TGTGCCAGCAGCTTAGAAGGGGTAGATACGCAGTATTTT
CASSLEGVDTQYF
>NA|TRBJ1-2|TRBV7-3|TRBD1
TGTGCCAGCAGCTTAACCGACAGGGATTCCTATGGCTACACCTTC
CASSLTDRDSYGYTF
>few|TRBJ2-7|TRBV11-2|NA
TGTGCCAGCAGCTTAGTAGGGGTAGAGCAGTACTTC
CASSLVGVEQYF
>NA|TRBJ2-7|TRBV11-2|NA
TGTGCCAGCAGCTTAGAGGCGGCTAGCTCCTACGAGCAGTACTTC
CASSLEAASSYEQYF
>NA|TRBJ2-7|TRBV7-3|NA
TGTGCCAGCAGCTCGGAGGAGGGGGGCGAGCAGTACTTC
CASSSEEGGEQYF
>few|TRBJ1-1|TRBV7-6|NA
TGTGCCAGCAGCTTAGGGAGTGCAGGATCAACTGAAGCTTTCTTT
CASSLGSAGSTEAFF
>NA|TRBJ1-1|TRBV28|NA
TGTGCCAGCAGTGCCCCCCGACCCAGGCTGAACACTGAAGCTTTCTTT
CASSAPRPRLNTEAFF
>NA|TRBJ2-3|TRBV7-3|TRBD2
TGTGCCAGCAGCCCCCGCGAGCGGGGGGAGACAGATACGCAGTATTTT
CASSPRERGETDTQYF
>NA|TRBJ1-1|TRBV10-3|NA
TGTGCCATCATAGTGAACACTGAAGCTTTCTTT
CAIIVNTEAFF
>many|TRBJ1-6|TRBV7-6|NA
TGTGCCAGCAGCTTAGGACAGAGCTCCTATAATTCACCCCTCCACTTT
CASSLGQSSYNSPLHF
>NA|TRBJ2-5|TRBV12-3/TRBV12-4|NA
TGTGCCAGCAGGGAAAGCTGTGGAGAGACCCAGTACTTC
CASRESCGETQYF
>few|TRBJ2-3|TRBV19|TRBD2
TGTGCCAGTAGTCCGCAGCGGGGGCCTAGCACAGATACGCAGTATTTT
CASSPQRGPSTDTQYF
>NA|TRBJ1-1|TRBV7-9|NA
TGTGCCAGCAGCTCTCCGACTGAAGCTTTCTTT
CASSSPTEAFF
>few|TRBJ1-1|TRBV7-9|NA
TGTGCCAGCAGCCTTGGGGCCCTGTCAATAGAAGCTTTCTTT
CASSLGALSIEAFF
>NA|TRBJ1-1|TRBV28|NA
TGTGCCAGCAGTTTATCGCGCACCCTCGTAGCTTTCTTT
CASSLSRTLVAFF
>NA|TRBJ2-3|TRBV9|TRBD1
TGTGCCAGCAGCGGCCTCTCGGGACAGAGCACAGATACGCAGTATTTT
CASSGLSGQSTDTQYF
>few|TRBJ2-5|TRBV7-3|NA
TGTGCCAGCAGCCCGGGTGGGGGCCAGGCGGAGACCCAGTACTTC
CASSPGGGQAETQYF
>once|TRBJ1-2|TRBV29-1|NA
TGCAGCGTTCGAAATGACCTACACCGGGACTATGGCTACACCTTC
CSVRNDLHRDYGYTF
>once|TRBJ1-2|TRBV27|NA
TGTGCCAGCACCTTGGTCAGGGGAGGTAGCTATGGCTACACCTTC
CASTLVRGGSYGYTF
>few|TRBJ2-1|TRBV19|TRBD1
TGTGCCAGTAGTATTGGGACAGGAACCCACAATGAGCAGTTCTTC
CASSIGTGTHNEQFF
>NA|TRBJ1-1|TRBV5-1|NA
TGCGCCAGCAGCTTGGATCCCGTGAACACTGAAGCTTTCTTT
CASSLDPVNTEAFF
>NA|TRBJ2-5|TRBV7-9|TRBD1
TGTGCCAGCAGCGCCCGATCCGGGACAGGCAAAGAGACCCAGTACTTC
CASSARSGTGKETQYF
>NA|TRBJ2-7|TRBV10-3|NA
TGTGCCATCAGCCAAGGGGCTCCAAGCTCCTACGAGCAGTACTTC
CAISQGAPSSYEQYF
>NA|TRBJ1-1|TRBV19|NA
TGTGCCAGCACAACCCGCAGTCTCAAGAACACTGAAGCTTTCTTT
CASTTRSLKNTEAFF
>NA|TRBJ1-2|TRBV27|NA
TGTGCCAGCAGTTTAGGTCCCCACCGATTAGGCTACACCTTC
CASSLGPHRLGYTF
>once|TRBJ1-2|TRBV4-1|NA
TGCGCCAGCAGCCAAGATGGGGCACAGGGCTACTATGGCTACACCTTC
CASSQDGAQGYYGYTF
>NA|TRBJ1-1|TRBV9|NA
TGTGCCAGCGAAGGTAGGGGGACCAGAATCGGGAACACTGAAGCTTTCTTT
CASEGRGTRIGNTEAFF
>NA|TRBJ2-1|TRBV28|TRBD2
TGTGCCAGCAGGAGCGGGATAGACGGCCGAAATGAGCAGTTCTTC
CASRSGIDGRNEQFF
>NA|TRBJ2-3|TRBV2|TRBD2
TGTGCCAGGACTAGCTCCTCAAATACGCAGTATTTT
CARTSSSNTQYF
>NA|TRBJ2-3|TRBV10-1|TRBD1
TGCGCCATCACGACAGGGACAGATACGCAGTATTTT
CAITTGTDTQYF
>NA|TRBJ1-1|TRBV19|NA
TGTGCCAGTAGCCTGAAGGCCGGAGCAAACACTGAAGCTTTCTTT
CASSLKAGANTEAFF
>NA|TRBJ2-7|TRBV19|NA
TGTGCCAGTAGTATTGGGAGAGAGCAGTACTTC
CASSIGREQYF
>NA|TRBJ2-1|TRBV5-1|TRBD2
TGCGCCAGTACGCCCACTAGCGGGGGCAGAGACAATGAGCAGTTCTTC
CASTPTSGGRDNEQFF